Detailed here is one T cell receptor (beta chain). This CDR3 is 12 amino acids long. Germline CDR1 is SGHAT and CDR2 is FQNNGV. With 1 base removed from V and 4 bases from J, the gap between germline ends came to 4 bases. The sample originates from a study of blood T cell repertoires in COVID-19. Study in general: Donors in the United States, Italy and Spain gave samples during acute or convalescent COVID-19. Sample material is recorded as cDNA or gDNA derived from T cells, B-cell-depleted T cells, or PBMCs.

How the authors handled the data: Estimation of nucleated cell counts relied on the amplification of reference gene primers. The table came from immunoSEQ multiplex PCR; TCRdb's copy has only in-frame clones and leaves some out. From that table come the V and J calls and clone size; the DNA was used to work out D and trimming. The sample shows over 55,000 clones, about 80% of them seen only once. This receptor was obtained from a woman aged 65 to 85 with acute or convalescent COVID-19. The chain uses TRBV11-2 and TRBJ1-2; D is undetermined. The sequenced sample was peripheral blood. The CDR3 here is CASSLGSYGYTF. The CDR3 DNA follows: TGTGCCAGCAGCTTAGGCAGCTATGGCTACACCTTC.